This TCR beta chain was captured in a study of control samples from healthy donors and cancer patients. Method: immunoSEQ multiplex PCR; TCRdb's copy keeps in-frame clones and lacks some. The data contain approximately 150,000 clones, 93% of them seen just once; the ten biggest clones take up almost 6%. Germline V gene data show CDR1 as MGHRA and CDR2 as YSYEKL. CDR3 length equals 18 residues. V was shortened by 2 bases and J by 0 bases, with 19 bases between the two germline ends. This chain joins TRBV4-1 and TRBJ2-5; no firm D call. The sequence derives from a young man in good health. Specimen: blood. CDR3 sequence (DNA): TGCGCCAGCAGCCAAACCGCGAGAGGACCATGGTACCAAGAGACCCAGTACTTC. Its translation: CASSQTARGPWYQETQYF.